The clone carrying this TCR beta chain was counted between two and nine times. Its antigen is not identified. The method was immunoSEQ multiplex PCR; TCRdb's version includes in-frame clones alone and lacks a portion of them. The sample lists 85,000 to 100,000 clones, 70% to 80% occurring once. V was trimmed by 0 bases and J by 5 bases, leaving 11 bases between them. This CDR3 is 15 amino acids long. Germline CDR1 is LNHNV and CDR2 is YYDKDF (reference sequence). The sample belongs to a study of T cell responses to AZD1222 COVID-19 vaccine. Overall study findings and caveats: A rise in Spike-specific TCR breadth and depth followed two AZD1222 doses. Targeting of unmutated variant regions was reportedly seen in nearly half of spike-specific TCRs.

The genes are TRBV15 and TRBJ1-5; possible D gene TRBD1, 5 bases. The starting material was peripheral blood, obtained on day 0 of AZD1222 vaccination. This clonotype originated in an adult in good health. The CDR3 sequence: CATSRDYGGYQPQHF. The CDR3 nucleotides are TGTGCCACCAGCAGAGATTATGGGGGGTATCAGCCCCAGCATTTT.